This T cell receptor beta chain stems from a study of blood T cell repertoires in COVID-19. Whole-study context: Sources were T cells, B-cell-depleted T cells, or PBMCs; the material itself was cDNA or gDNA.

Germline V gives CDR1 SGHNT, CDR2 YYREEE (reference sequence). The CDR3 has 15 residues. The V gene end was trimmed by 5 bases and the J gene end by 3 bases; junction bases not matched to a gene: 8. The study recruited people aged 18 to 89 years across around 23 US areas. Original processing methods: The authors estimated nucleated cell counts from reference gene primer amplification. Repertoires were generated with immunoSEQ multiplex PCR, while TCRdb's copy carries only in-frame clones and drops some. V, J and clone size derive from that table, while D and trimming were established from the DNA sequence. The data show 300,000 to 500,000 clones, with 88% seen just once and 2% to 2.5% held by the top ten.

The source is a woman in her thirties or forties with acute COVID-19. Material: PBMCs or T cells enriched from blood (not recorded which). The V call is TRBV5-4, the J call TRBJ2-7; 10 nucleotides line up with TRBD2. The CDR3 protein is CASSSQRGGYYEQYF. The CDR3 nucleotides read TGTGCCAGCAGTTCACAGCGGGGGGGCTACTACGAGCAGTACTTC.